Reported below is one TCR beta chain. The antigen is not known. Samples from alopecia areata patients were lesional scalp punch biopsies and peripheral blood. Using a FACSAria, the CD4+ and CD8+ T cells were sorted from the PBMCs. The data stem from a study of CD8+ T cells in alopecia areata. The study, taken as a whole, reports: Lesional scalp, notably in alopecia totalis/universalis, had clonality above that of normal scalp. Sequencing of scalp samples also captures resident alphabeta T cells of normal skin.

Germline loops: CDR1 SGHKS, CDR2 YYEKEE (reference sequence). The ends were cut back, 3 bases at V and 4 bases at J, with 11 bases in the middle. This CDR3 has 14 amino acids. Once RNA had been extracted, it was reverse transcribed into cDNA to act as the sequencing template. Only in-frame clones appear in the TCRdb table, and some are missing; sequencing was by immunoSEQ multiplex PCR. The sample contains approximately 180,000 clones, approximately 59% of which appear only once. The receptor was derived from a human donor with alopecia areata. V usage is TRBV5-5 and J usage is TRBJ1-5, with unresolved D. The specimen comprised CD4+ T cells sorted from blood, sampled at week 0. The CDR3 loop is CASSSQWGNQPQHF. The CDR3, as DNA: TGTGCCAGCAGCTCACAGTGGGGAAATCAGCCCCAGCATTTT. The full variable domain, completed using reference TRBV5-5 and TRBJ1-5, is DAGVTQSPTHLIKTRGQQVTLRCSPISGHKSVSWYQQVLGQGPQFIFQYYEKEERGRGNFPDRFSARQFPNYSSELNVNALLLGDSALYLCASSSQWGNQPQHFGDGTRLSIL.